The T cell receptor beta chain described here comes from a study of cytomegalovirus exposure and HLA in healthy donors. Study-wide context: Researchers found that more than 70% of 350 to 500 genotyped donors fell within the Caucasian-associated ancestry cluster.

It was with 60 Vbeta and 13 Jbeta primers that the PCR ran. Per the study methods: In a later analysis, around 10 million of 65 million to 80 million unique beta chains occurred in at least two donors. The assay was immunoSEQ multiplex PCR, and TCRdb's table has in-frame clones only and misses some. D and trimming come from the DNA, and the V and J calls and clone size come from that table. The table has 95,000 to 150,000 clones, 65% to 85% seen once. Study-wide results and limits: Later analysis revealed greater clonal expansion in HLA-associated TCR beta chains than in equally common others. Associated with cytomegalovirus, according to the listing, were 150 to 200 TCR beta chains.

Concerning this clone: Its matching antigen is unknown.

This CDR3 is 11 amino acids long. Deletions cut 3 bases from V and 2 bases from J, with 3 bases between. Germline V gene lookup returns CDR1 SGHKS and CDR2 YYEKEE (reference sequence). The source material was PBMCs. The chain employs TRBV5-5 and TRBJ2-7; D is unresolved. This TCR derives from a man between 18 and 29 years old in good health and CMV-seropositive. As DNA, the CDR3 is TGTGCCAGCAGCTCAACCTACGAGCAGTACTTC. Its protein product is CASSSTYEQYF.